This record covers a single T cell receptor beta chain. The sample belongs to a study of shared clonotypes between healthy human individuals. The V and J ends lost 0 bases and 5 bases, in that order; junction bases with no gene match: 9. In germline, CDR1 is MNHNS, CDR2 SASEGT. This CDR3 contains 17 residues. The naive CD8 population came from CD45RO-negative cells selected for CCR7, without terminally differentiated effector memory CD45RA+ cells. Some clones are missing from TCRdb's copy, which holds only in-frame ones; the method was immunoSEQ multiplex PCR. The profile shows roughly 770,000 clones, about 96% of them singletons.

Source material: naive CD8+ T cells sorted from blood. This rearrangement joins TRBV6-1 to TRBJ2-3; 9 bases are shared with TRBD2. The sequence came from a man aged 25-40 years in good health. The CDR3 here is CASSEAVLAGYLDTQYF. CDR3 coding DNA: TGTGCCAGCAGTGAAGCAGTCCTAGCGGGATATTTAGATACGCAGTATTTT.